The 11 T cell receptor beta chains below come from one sample, sequenced in a study of cytomegalovirus exposure and HLA in healthy donors. The PCR contained 60 Vbeta and 13 Jbeta primers. The protocol was immunoSEQ multiplex PCR, while the TCRdb copy is restricted to in-frame clones and leaves out a portion. The table lists approximately 120,000 clones, about 82% of them singletons. Specimen: PBMCs. These receptor sequences come from a man aged 50 to 59 in good health and CMV-seronegative.

V gene TRBV19 combines with J gene TRBJ1-1, with D possibly being TRBD1 (6 bases). The germline V gene has CDR1 LNHDA and CDR2 SQIVND (reference sequence). V shed 6 bases and J shed 5 bases, with 10 bases lying between them. The CDR3 runs 12 residues. The CDR3 is CASRQGRTEAFF. The CDR3 nucleotides read TGTGCCAGTAGACAGGGACGTACTGAAGCTTTCTTT.

The V gene is TRBV6-5, the J gene TRBJ2-3; possible D gene TRBD1, 6 bases. Trimming took 5 bases from V and 4 from J, leaving 13 bases between them. This CDR3 contains 14 residues. Germline V gene lookup returns CDR1 MNHEY and CDR2 SVGAGI. The DNA for the CDR3 is TGTGCCAGCAGTCCACAGGGTTGGGCAGATACGCAGTATTTT. Amino acid sequence: CASSPQGWADTQYF.

This chain uses TRBV7-7 with TRBJ2-2; D call uncertain. CDR3 length: 17 residues. Trimming stripped 5 bases from V and 1 base from J, with 17 bases between. CDR1 and CDR2 (germline): SSHAT, FNYEAQ (reference sequence). Here the CDR3 DNA reads TGTGCCAGCAGCGGTCGGGTGACCGGCGGGAACACCGGGGAGCTGTTTTTT. Translating gives CASSGRVTGGNTGELFF.

Comment on this clone: One end of the junction varies from germline; a read error may be responsible. V gene TRBV7-9 combines with J gene TRBJ1-1, with D unresolved. This CDR3 is 14 amino acids long. Per germline, CDR1 SEHNR and CDR2 FQNEAQ (reference sequence). CDR3 region: CSSSSDGGWTEAFF. DNA of the CDR3: TGTTCCAGCAGCAGCGACGGAGGGTGGACTGAAGCTTTCTTT.

The chain couples TRBV4-3 to TRBJ2-1; no reliable D call. The germline V gene encodes CDR1 LGHNA and CDR2 YSLEER. The CDR3 extends over 13 amino acids. V lost 0 bases to trimming and J lost 9 bases, with 9 bases between them. DNA of the CDR3: TGCGCCAGCAGCCAAGATGTTTCGGGTGAGCAGTTCTTC. Protein sequence: CASSQDVSGEQFF.

This clone was found a few times. J is TRBJ1-1 and V is TRBV25-1, with 8 bases that match TRBD1. Germline V gene sequence: CDR1 MGHDK, CDR2 SYGVNS. CDR3 length: 17 residues. After removal of 4 bases from V and 0 bases from J, the junction contained 10 bases not matched to a gene. The DNA for the CDR3 is TGTGCCAGCAGTGCGGGGCAGGGGGCCGCCTTGAACACTGAAGCTTTCTTT. Translated: CASSAGQGAALNTEAFF.

CDR3 nucleotide sequence: TGTGCCAGCAGTTACTCGGCGACAGGGACTGGGAACGAGCAGTACTTC. Translation: CASSYSATGTGNEQYF. The chain has TRBV6-5 and TRBJ2-7; D is perhaps TRBD1 (7 bases). V was cut by 0 bases and J by 5 bases, with 17 bases left in between. The CDR3 consists of 16 residues. Germline loops: CDR1 MNHEY, CDR2 SVGAGI.

J is TRBJ2-7 and V is TRBV7-9, with D perhaps matching TRBD2 (6 bases). CDR3 length: 14 residues. Germline CDR1 reads SEHNR; CDR2 reads FQNEAQ (reference sequence). Deletions cut 3 bases from V and 2 bases from J, with 11 bases between. The CDR3 nucleotides read TGTGCCAGCAGCTTCGGAGGGAGTACCTACGAGCAGTACGTC. This codes for CASSFGGSTYEQYV.

This clone was detected a few times. This chain joins TRBV30 and TRBJ1-5; D is uncertain. This CDR3 region has 12 residues. Trimming took off 5 bases at V and 8 bases at J, with 13 bases between the two ends. Germline loops: CDR1 GTSNPN, CDR2 SVGIG (reference sequence). Here the CDR3 reads CAWRTPGKPQHF. CDR3 DNA: TGTGCCTGGCGGACCCCGGGGAAGCCCCAGCATTTT.

The rearrangement links TRBV7-9 to TRBJ1-2; TRBD1 aligns across 7 bases. V lost 1 base and J lost 5; bases outside the gene matches: 1. The CDR3 spans 13 residues. Germline CDR1 reads SEHNR; CDR2 reads FQNEAQ (reference sequence). This CDR3 is CASSLGQGYGYTF. The DNA of the CDR3 is TGTGCCAGCAGCTTAGGACAGGGATATGGCTACACCTTC.

Regarding this clone: Other DNA sequences from this sample encode an identical CDR3 as well. The chain joins TRBV7-6 to TRBJ1-4; D gene uncertain. V dropped 0 bases and J dropped 8 bases, with 13 bases sitting between them. Germline V gene lookup returns CDR1 SGHVS and CDR2 FNYEAQ. There are 15 residues in the CDR3. The CDR3 reads CASSLAGGGGEKLFF. CDR3 DNA: TGTGCCAGCAGCTTAGCAGGAGGCGGTGGAGAAAAACTGTTTTTT.